The source of this T cell receptor (beta chain) is a study of beta chain features in type 1 diabetes. Study-wide results and limits: Insertions at VDJ junctions were less frequent in type 1 diabetes patients. These patients also deleted more nucleotides at the same junctions.

As for this clone: Its antigen is unknown.

Investigators reverse transcribed all isolated RNA, so they sequenced expressed TCRB transcripts. Profiling relied on immunoSEQ multiplex PCR, and the TCRdb table lists in-frame clones only, not all of them. The sample gives 680,000 or so clones, about a sixth of which show up once; approximately 0.087% is in the top ten. Germline loops: CDR1 MNHNY, CDR2 SVGAGI (reference sequence). Trimming removed 2 bases at V and 5 bases at J, with 16 bases between. This CDR3 is built from 15 residues. The chain employs TRBV6-6 and TRBJ2-7, with D possibly matching TRBD2 (5 bases). The TCR originated in a man younger than 35 in good health. Input material: naive CD4+ T cells from blood. The CDR3 is CASSYPKRGPDEQYF. The DNA for the CDR3 is TGTGCCAGCAGTTACCCGAAGCGCGGGCCCGACGAGCAGTACTTC.